This passage covers 7 T cell receptor beta chains from one sample sequenced in a study of monozygotic twins with inflammatory bowel disease. TCRdb re-called the 5' RACE reads and catalogs CDR3 proteins one per entry, DNA excluded. This repertoire includes some 450,000 distinct CDR3 sequences. Sequencing input: blood. These receptors were taken from a human donor with ulcerative colitis or Crohn's disease, or a healthy co-twin of an affected twin (not recorded which).

The chain links TRBV12-3 or TRBV12-4 to TRBJ2-7; the TCRdb D gene call, TRBD1, has no DNA to confirm it. The CDR3 runs 15 residues. The CDR3 loop is CASRGQPGQGSVQYF.

The gene calls are TRBV11-2 and TRBJ2-1; with no DNA, the TCRdb D assignment of TRBD1 cannot be verified. The CDR3 runs to 15 residues. Germline CDR1 and CDR2: SGHAT and FQNNGV. CDR3 region: CASSLRSGGSPEQFF.

The rearrangement links TRBV7-6 to TRBJ2-2; TCRdb selects TRBD2, and the lack of DNA leaves this call unchecked. The V gene's germline CDR1 is SGHVS and CDR2 FNYEAQ. The length of the CDR3 is 16 residues. The CDR3: CASSLKSPGNTGELFF.

This chain uses TRBV7-2 with TRBJ2-3; TCRdb returns TRBD2, unconfirmable since there is no DNA. This CDR3 is built from 15 residues. CDR1 SGHTA and CDR2 FQGNSA come from the germline V gene. Here the CDR3 reads CASSLRGGRADTQYF.

This chain joins TRBV7-2 and TRBJ2-1; TCRdb gives TRBD1 as the D gene, but with no DNA this cannot be confirmed. Germline V gives CDR1 SGHTA, CDR2 FQGNSA. The CDR3 loop spans 16 amino acids. CDR3 protein: CASSLVGGSSYNEQFF.

The chain links TRBV11-2 to TRBJ2-3; TCRdb designates TRBD2, a call that cannot be tested without DNA. The germline gives CDR1 SGHAT, CDR2 FQNNGV. The CDR3 is 15 amino acids. Here the CDR3 reads CASSSGLARSDTQYF. The full variable domain, in which reference TRBV11-2 and TRBJ2-3 provide the parts outside the CDR3, is EAGVAQSPRYKIIEKRQSVAFWCNPISGHATLYWYQQILGQGPKLLIQFQNNGVVDDSQLPKDRFSAERLKGVDSTLKIQPAKLEDSAVYLCASSSGLARSDTQYFGPGTRLTVL.

Here the CDR3 reads CASSQDLSPSRDTQETQYF. The V gene is TRBV3-1, the J gene TRBJ2-5; lacking DNA, the TRBD1 call made by TCRdb goes unchecked. This CDR3 has 19 residues. Germline values: CDR1 LGHDT, CDR2 YNNKEL (reference sequence).